This TCR beta chain emerged from a study of OX40 agonist ivuxolimab in advanced cancers. Across the study: Dose-escalation patients suffered from hepatocellular carcinoma, melanoma, renal cell or head and neck cancer. A history of anti-PD-1, anti-PD-L1 or anti-CTLA-4 therapy was acceptable, and more than 30% had some. In three patients, partial responses were observed, one with hepatocellular carcinoma and two with cutaneous melanoma.

Using immunoSEQ multiplex PCR, the repertoire was profiled, and TCRdb retains in-frame clones only, with some absent. The sample lists 25,000 to 30,000 clones; roughly 92% were seen once. Germline V lookup: CDR1 SGHRS, CDR2 YFSETQ. The CDR3 runs 13 residues. Trimming pared 0 bases from V and 6 bases from J, leaving 7 bases between. The chain has TRBV5-1 and TRBJ1-5, with D unresolved. This sequence originates from an adult with an advanced solid tumor such as melanoma, head and neck, liver or kidney cancer. This specimen was CD4+ or CD8+ T cells sorted from blood, taken in a trial of the OX40 agonist ivuxolimab. CDR3 nucleotide sequence: TGCGCCAGCAGCTTGGCCGGGTTTCAGCCCCAGCATTTT. Translated, it gives CASSLAGFQPQHF.